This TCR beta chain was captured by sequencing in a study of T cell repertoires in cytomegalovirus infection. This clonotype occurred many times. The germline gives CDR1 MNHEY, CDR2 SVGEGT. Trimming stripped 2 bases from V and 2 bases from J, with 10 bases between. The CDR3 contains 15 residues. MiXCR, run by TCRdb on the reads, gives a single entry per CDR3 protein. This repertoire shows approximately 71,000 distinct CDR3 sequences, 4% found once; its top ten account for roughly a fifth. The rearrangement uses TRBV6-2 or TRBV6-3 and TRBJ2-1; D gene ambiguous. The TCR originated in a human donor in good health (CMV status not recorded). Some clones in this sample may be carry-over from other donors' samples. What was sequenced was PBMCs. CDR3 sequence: CASSYLTPTYNEQFF. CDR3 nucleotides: TGTGCCAGCAGTTACCTAACTCCCACCTACAATGAGCAGTTCTTC.